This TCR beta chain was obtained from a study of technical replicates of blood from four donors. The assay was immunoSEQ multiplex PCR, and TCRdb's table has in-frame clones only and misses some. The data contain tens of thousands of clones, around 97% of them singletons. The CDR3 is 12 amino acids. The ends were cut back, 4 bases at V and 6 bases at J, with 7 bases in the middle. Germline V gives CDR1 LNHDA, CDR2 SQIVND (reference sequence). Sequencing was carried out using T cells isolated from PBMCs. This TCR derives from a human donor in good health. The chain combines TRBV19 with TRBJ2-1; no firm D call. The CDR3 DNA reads TGTGCCAGTAGTACCCAGTCCAATGAGCAGTTCTTC. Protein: CASSTQSNEQFF.